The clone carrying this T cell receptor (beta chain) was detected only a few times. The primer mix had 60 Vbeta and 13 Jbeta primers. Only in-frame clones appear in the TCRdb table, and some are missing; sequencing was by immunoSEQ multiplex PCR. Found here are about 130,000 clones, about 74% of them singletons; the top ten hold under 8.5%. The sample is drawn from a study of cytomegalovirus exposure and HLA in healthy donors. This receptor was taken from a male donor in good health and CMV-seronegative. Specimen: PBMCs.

In DNA form, the CDR3 reads TGTGCCAGCAGCTTGGTGGGACAGGGCCCATCCTACGAGCAGTACTTC. Its protein is CASSLVGQGPSYEQYF. The J gene is TRBJ2-7, the V gene TRBV5-8; 9 nucleotides agree with TRBD1. Looked up from germline, CDR1 is SGHTS and CDR2 is YDEGEE. Trimming at V came to 0 bases and at J to 1 base, leaving 5 bases not matched to a gene. The CDR3 spans 16 residues.